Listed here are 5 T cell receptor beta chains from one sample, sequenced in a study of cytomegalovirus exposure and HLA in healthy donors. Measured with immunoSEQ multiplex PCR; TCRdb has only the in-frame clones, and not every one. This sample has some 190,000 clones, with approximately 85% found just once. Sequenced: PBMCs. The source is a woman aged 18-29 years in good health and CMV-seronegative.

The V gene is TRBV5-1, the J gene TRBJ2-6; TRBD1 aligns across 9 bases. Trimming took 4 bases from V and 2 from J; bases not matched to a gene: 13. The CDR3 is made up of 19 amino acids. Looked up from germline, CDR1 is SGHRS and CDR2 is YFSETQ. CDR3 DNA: TGCGCCAGCAGCCCAGGGGACAGGGAGTTTCCACCTGGGGCCAACGTCCTGACTTTC. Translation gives CASSPGDREFPPGANVLTF.

The CDR3 coding sequence is TGTGCCAGCAGTGCGGGTTCAGGGTCTAACTATGGCTACACCTTC. Translated, it gives CASSAGSGSNYGYTF. The chain links TRBV6-1 to TRBJ1-2; D might be TRBD1 (5 bases). CDR3 length equals 15 residues. Germline V gene sequence: CDR1 MNHNS, CDR2 SASEGT. Trimming took off 4 bases at V and 0 bases at J, with 12 bases between the two ends.

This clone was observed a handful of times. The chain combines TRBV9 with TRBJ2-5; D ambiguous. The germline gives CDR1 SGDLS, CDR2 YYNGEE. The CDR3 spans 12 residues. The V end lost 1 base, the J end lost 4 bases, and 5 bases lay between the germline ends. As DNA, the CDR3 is TGTGCCAGCAGCGTAACCGGAGAGACCCAGTACTTC. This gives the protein CASSVTGETQYF. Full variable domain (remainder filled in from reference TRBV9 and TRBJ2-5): DSGVTQTPKHLITATGQRVTLRCSPRSGDLSVYWYQQSLDQGLQFLIQYYNGEERAKGNILERFSAQQFPDLHSELNLSSLELGDSALYFCASSVTGETQYFGPGTRLLVL.

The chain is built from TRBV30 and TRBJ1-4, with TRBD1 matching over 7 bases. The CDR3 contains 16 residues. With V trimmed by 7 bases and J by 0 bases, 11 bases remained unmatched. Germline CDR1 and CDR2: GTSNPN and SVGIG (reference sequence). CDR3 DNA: TGTGCCTACTCGACAGGGAAACTTGCAACTAATGAAAAACTGTTTTTT. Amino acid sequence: CAYSTGKLATNEKLFF.

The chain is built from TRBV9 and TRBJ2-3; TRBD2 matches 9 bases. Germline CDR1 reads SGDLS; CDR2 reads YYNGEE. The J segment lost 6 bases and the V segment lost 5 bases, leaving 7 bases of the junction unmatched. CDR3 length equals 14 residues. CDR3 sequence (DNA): TGTGCCAGCAGGCCGGGTAGCGGGGGTGATACGCAGTATTTT. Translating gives CASRPGSGGDTQYF.